The 30 T cell receptor beta chains presented below share a single source sample, sequenced in a study of shared clonotypes between healthy human individuals. The data were produced by immunoSEQ multiplex PCR, yet TCRdb's version contains in-frame clones alone and is incomplete. The sample carries more than 1,200,000 clones, approximately 98.5% recorded once. Sequencing input: naive CD4+ T cells sorted from blood. Subset specified: CD45RA+ positively selected. The source is a man aged 25 to 40 in good health.

The chain joins TRBV7-9 to TRBJ2-2, with no clear D. V dropped 1 base and J dropped 3 bases, with 6 bases sitting between them. The germline V gene has CDR1 SEHNR and CDR2 FQNEAQ (reference sequence). The CDR3 contains 14 residues. The CDR3 here is CASSLVADTGELFF. Written as DNA, the CDR3 is TGTGCCAGCAGCTTAGTGGCGGACACCGGGGAGCTGTTTTTT. Combining the CDR3 with reference TRBV7-9 and TRBJ2-2 gives the whole variable domain DTGVSQNPRHKITKRGQNVTFRCDPISEHNRLYWYRQTLGQGPEFLTYFQNEAQLEKSRLLSDRFSAERPKGSFSTLEIQRTEQGDSAMYLCASSLVADTGELFFGEGSRLTVL.

Here the CDR3 DNA reads TGTGCCAGCAGTTTTCGGGAGACCGACTACGAGCAGTACTTC. Translation gives CASSFRETDYEQYF. V gene TRBV27 combines with J gene TRBJ2-7; possibly TRBD2 for D (6 bases). V was trimmed by 3 bases and J by 3 bases, leaving 12 bases between them. The CDR3 totals 14 residues. Germline lookup yields CDR1 MNHEY and CDR2 SMNVEV (reference sequence).

Note on this clone: Other DNA sequences of this sample code for an identical CDR3. V usage is TRBV5-4 and J usage is TRBJ2-7; 7 bases map to TRBD1. The CDR3 runs to 14 residues. The germline gives CDR1 SGHNT, CDR2 YYREEE (reference sequence). With 5 bases clipped from V and 2 bases from J, the junction kept 7 bases outside the gene matches. In DNA form, the CDR3 reads TGTGCCAGCAGAAATCGGGACAGAACCTACGAGCAGTACTTC. Its protein is CASRNRDRTYEQYF.

The J gene is TRBJ2-5, the V gene TRBV5-6, with D tentatively TRBD1 (5 bases). V was trimmed by 5 bases and J by 2 bases, leaving 13 bases between them. Germline assignment: CDR1 SGHDT and CDR2 YYEEEE. The CDR3 runs to 14 residues. In nucleotides, the CDR3 is TGTGCCAGCAGACGTAGGGGCGGTCAAGAGACCCAGTACTTC. This gives the protein CASRRRGGQETQYF.

The V gene is TRBV7-6, the J gene TRBJ2-3; 13 positions agree with TRBD2. The V gene end was trimmed by 4 bases and the J gene end by 5 bases; junction bases not matched to a gene: 6. From germline, CDR1 is SGHVS and CDR2 FNYEAQ. This CDR3 region has 16 residues. DNA for the CDR3: TGTGCCAGCAGCTGGACTAGCGGGAGATACTTAGATACGCAGTATTTT. Encoded protein: CASSWTSGRYLDTQYF.

Details on this clone: At the DNA level, this CDR3 is encoded by other sequences in the same sample as well. The chain carries TRBV5-1 and TRBJ2-3; D uncertain. The CDR3 contains 14 residues. Trimming took 0 bases from V and 1 from J, leaving 6 bases between them. The V gene's germline CDR1 is SGHRS and CDR2 YFSETQ. CDR3 bases: TGCGCCAGCAGCTTGGCGTTAGGCACAGATACGCAGTATTTT. Its translation: CASSLALGTDTQYF.

The CDR3 sequence is CASSLRKSGLGDTGELFF. CDR3 in DNA: TGTGCCAGCAGCTTAAGGAAATCGGGACTAGGAGACACCGGGGAGCTGTTTTTT. The chain joins TRBV7-9 to TRBJ2-2; 8 nucleotides match TRBD2. Germline V gives CDR1 SEHNR, CDR2 FQNEAQ (reference sequence). The CDR3 totals 18 residues. V was pared by 2 bases and J by 3 bases, with 11 bases of the junction left unmatched.

The chain is built from TRBV21-1 and TRBJ2-2; the table's D call, TRBD2, has no DNA check behind it. TRBV21-1 is listed as a pseudogene. The CDR3 extends over 18 amino acids. CDR3 residues: CASSLGTGENRDTGELFF. CDR3 bases: TGTGCCAGCAGTCTCGGGACTGGAGAAAACCGAGACACCGGGGAGCTGTTTTTT.

The rearrangement uses TRBV7-2 and TRBJ2-5; 10 nucleotides agree with TRBD1. Unmatched junction bases numbered 4, after V lost 2 bases and J lost 4 bases. The CDR3 is 15 residues long. The germline CDR1 and CDR2 sequences are SGHTA and FQGNSA. The CDR3 bases are TGTGCCAGCAGCTTAAGGGGACAGGGGCTAGAGACCCAGTACTTC. The encoded protein is CASSLRGQGLETQYF.

V and J are TRBV28 and TRBJ2-1; D unresolved. V gave up 5 bases and J gave up 6 bases, with 11 bases separating them. CDR1 MDHEN and CDR2 SYDVKM come from the germline V gene. CDR3 length: 13 residues. The CDR3 spells CASSLKPSNEQFF. In nucleotides, the CDR3 is TGTGCCAGCAGTCTTAAGCCCTCCAATGAGCAGTTCTTC.

The rearrangement uses TRBV30 and TRBJ2-7; D tentatively reads TRBD1 or TRBD2 (6 bases each). Germline V gene lookup returns CDR1 GTSNPN and CDR2 SVGIG (reference sequence). This CDR3 spans 13 amino acids. V lost 1 base to trimming and J lost 0 bases, with 7 bases between them. Written as DNA, the CDR3 is TGTGCCTGGAGTGCGGGGGCCTCCTACGAGCAGTACTTC. It translates to CAWSAGASYEQYF.

The chain carries TRBV5-1 and TRBJ2-1; D perhaps matches TRBD2 (5 bases). Germline V lookup: CDR1 SGHRS, CDR2 YFSETQ. This CDR3 has 16 amino acids. V was shortened by 1 base and J by 2 bases, with 13 bases between the two germline ends. The CDR3 protein is CASSLQLAVTYNEQFF. CDR3 sequence (DNA): TGCGCCAGCAGCTTGCAGCTAGCCGTAACCTACAATGAGCAGTTCTTC.

The chain recombines TRBV5-1 with TRBJ2-3, with 7 bases that match TRBD1. The CDR3 totals 14 residues. CDR1 and CDR2 from the germline V gene are SGHRS and YFSETQ. V lost 4 bases, J lost 4 bases, and 6 bases stayed unmatched. The CDR3 loop is CASSPGQLPDTQYF. CDR3 coding DNA: TGCGCCAGCAGCCCGGGACAGCTGCCAGATACGCAGTATTTT.

The chain has TRBV29-1 and TRBJ2-5; tentative D call: TRBD1 (6 bases). Per the germline V gene, CDR1 is SQVTM and CDR2 is ANQGSEA. Trimming stripped 8 bases from V and 5 bases from J, with 12 bases between. The length of the CDR3 is 11 residues. CDR3: CSLGGGETQYF. The CDR3 DNA is TGCAGCCTTGGGGGCGGGGAGACCCAGTACTTC.

The chain carries TRBV10-3 and TRBJ2-1, with 12 bases aligning to TRBD2. This CDR3 comprises 16 residues. Germline loops: CDR1 ENHRY, CDR2 SYGVKD. Trimming cost V 6 bases and J 5 bases; bases outside gene matches: 8. CDR3 sequence (DNA): TGTGCCATCAGACTAGCGGGAGGCCATAGGGACAATGAGCAGTTCTTC. This encodes CAIRLAGGHRDNEQFF.

The CDR3 DNA reads TGTGCCAGCAGCCCCGGAGGGGGGACTAGCACAGATACGCAGTATTTT. Its translation is CASSPGGGTSTDTQYF. The chain joins TRBV9 to TRBJ2-3, with D perhaps matching TRBD1 or TRBD2 (6 bases each). The CDR3 is made up of 16 amino acids. Looked up from germline, CDR1 is SGDLS and CDR2 is YYNGEE. V was shortened by 4 bases and J by 0 bases, with 15 bases between the two germline ends.

The chain has TRBV9 and TRBJ2-1; possible D gene TRBD2, 6 bases. The CDR3 consists of 17 residues. Germline V lookup: CDR1 SGDLS, CDR2 YYNGEE. Trimming removed 0 bases at V and 7 bases at J, with 20 bases between. The CDR3 nucleotides are TGTGCCAGCAGCGTAGAAAGGGCGACGGGAGTCGTAAATGAGCAGTTCTTC. Amino acid sequence: CASSVERATGVVNEQFF. The variable domain in full, with the rest retrieved from reference TRBV9 and TRBJ2-1, is DSGVTQTPKHLITATGQRVTLRCSPRSGDLSVYWYQQSLDQGLQFLIQYYNGEERAKGNILERFSAQQFPDLHSELNLSSLELGDSALYFCASSVERATGVVNEQFFGPGTRLTVL.

The chain is built from TRBV5-4 and TRBJ2-7; D possibly corresponds to TRBD2 (6 bases). The CDR3 has 13 amino acids. Per the germline V gene, CDR1 is SGHNT and CDR2 is YYREEE (reference sequence). With 4 bases removed from V and 7 bases from J, the gap between germline ends came to 15 bases. The CDR3 sequence: CASSLRDFEEQYF. CDR3 DNA: TGTGCCAGCAGCCTGCGGGACTTCGAGGAGCAGTACTTC.

The CDR3 loop reads CASSSYRASEKLFF. For the CDR3, the DNA is TGTGCCAGCAGCTCTTACAGGGCGTCGGAAAAACTGTTTTTT. The V and J genes are TRBV5-5 and TRBJ1-4, with D perhaps matching TRBD1 (6 bases). V lost 3 bases and J 8 bases, leaving 14 bases between the germline ends. The CDR3 is 14 residues long. Per germline, CDR1 SGHKS and CDR2 YYEKEE (reference sequence).

The chain joins TRBV5-1 to TRBJ2-7, with D unclear. This CDR3 comprises 14 residues. Germline V gene sequence: CDR1 SGHRS, CDR2 YFSETQ. Trimming cost V 6 bases and J 1 base, with 14 bases left between them. CDR3 DNA: TGCGCCAGCAACCTCGGTGGTGGGTCCTACGAGCAGTACTTC. Its protein is CASNLGGGSYEQYF.

This chain connects TRBV5-6 to TRBJ1-3; D is unclear. Deletions cut 0 bases from V and 2 bases from J, with 6 bases between. This CDR3 is 14 amino acids long. Germline V gene lookup returns CDR1 SGHDT and CDR2 YYEEEE. The CDR3 region has the DNA TGTGCCAGCAGCTTGGGAGAACCTGGAAACACCATATATTTT. This translates into CASSLGEPGNTIYF.

The chain uses TRBV4-3 and TRBJ2-1, with no clear D. V lost 1 base and J 5 bases, leaving 6 bases between the germline ends. Germline-derived CDR1 and CDR2 are LGHNA and YSLEER. This CDR3 region has 13 residues. CDR3 loop: CASSQGRNNEQFF. The CDR3 nucleotides read TGCGCCAGCAGCCAAGGCAGAAACAATGAGCAGTTCTTC.

The chain links TRBV7-2 to TRBJ2-2, with TRBD2 matching 11 bases. The germline V gene has CDR1 SGHTA and CDR2 FQGNSA. Trimming took 3 bases from V and 4 from J; bases not matched to a gene: 7. The CDR3 length is 17 residues. The CDR3 sequence is CASSFSRLAGRTGELFF. The CDR3 DNA reads as TGTGCCAGCAGCTTCAGCCGACTAGCGGGACGCACCGGGGAGCTGTTTTTT.

J is TRBJ2-1 and V is TRBV28, with 9 bases lining up with TRBD2. The V gene end was trimmed by 7 bases and the J gene end by 7 bases; junction bases not matched to a gene: 11. The CDR3 is made up of 15 amino acids. Germline assignment: CDR1 MDHEN and CDR2 SYDVKM. CDR3 region: CASTLPGLALNEQFF. For the CDR3, the DNA is TGTGCCAGCACCTTACCGGGACTAGCTTTAAATGAGCAGTTCTTC.

The chain has TRBV6-5 and TRBJ2-1; D remains unclear. The germline V gene has CDR1 MNHEY and CDR2 SVGAGI. The CDR3 runs to 13 residues. Trimming stripped 6 bases from V and 2 bases from J, with 8 bases between. The CDR3 region has the DNA TGTGCCAGCAGGATGATAACCTACAATGAGCAGTTCTTC. This translates into CASRMITYNEQFF.

This chain links TRBV5-5 with TRBJ2-2, with D tentatively TRBD1 (8 bases). The CDR3 sequence is 18 residues long. CDR1 and CDR2 (germline): SGHKS, YYEKEE (reference sequence). Trimming removed 3 bases from V and 3 bases from J, with 21 bases in between. CDR3 residues: CASSSPRAGQVDTGELFF. CDR3 nucleotides: TGTGCCAGCAGCTCTCCCAGAGCGGGACAGGTTGACACCGGGGAGCTGTTTTTT.

J is TRBJ1-1 and V is TRBV27; D not resolved. Trimming removed 6 bases at V and 1 base at J, with 21 bases between. This CDR3 region has 17 residues. Germline V gene lookup returns CDR1 MNHEY and CDR2 SMNVEV (reference sequence). The DNA of the CDR3 is TGTGCCAGCAGGAGGATATTCCGGGTTCTAGGGAACACTGAAGCTTTCTTT. Residues: CASRRIFRVLGNTEAFF.

The CDR3 loop is CSAPGTSQYF. The CDR3 nucleotides read TGCAGTGCTCCCGGGACTAGCCAGTATTTT. The chain links TRBV20-1 to TRBJ2-3; 9 bases align to TRBD2. Looked up from germline, CDR1 is DFQATT and CDR2 is SNEGSKA (reference sequence). The V gene end was trimmed by 5 bases and the J gene end by 12 bases; junction bases not matched to a gene: 3. The CDR3 is made up of 10 amino acids.

The genes are TRBV4-3 and TRBJ2-3; D assignment may be TRBD1 or TRBD2 (6 bases each). V gave up 1 base and J gave up 8 bases, with 13 bases separating them. Germline V gene sequence: CDR1 LGHNA, CDR2 YSLEER. There are 14 residues in the CDR3. The CDR3 DNA reads as TGCGCCAGCAGCCAAGCTAGCGTACAGGGTACGCAGTATTTT. Its translation is CASSQASVQGTQYF.

The genes are TRBV5-1 and TRBJ2-7, with a possible D match to TRBD2 (6 bases). V dropped 0 bases and J dropped 2 bases, with 9 bases sitting between them. This CDR3 is 14 amino acids long. The V gene's germline CDR1 is SGHRS and CDR2 YFSETQ. The DNA for the CDR3 is TGCGCCAGCAGCTTGGTTCCGGGGGCCTACGAGCAGTACTTC. Translating gives CASSLVPGAYEQYF.